The clone carrying this TCR beta chain appeared a few times. No antigen is known for it. The sample originates from a study of T cells in localized non-small cell lung cancer. Findings and limits, study-wide: Greater blood T cell density accompanied longer overall survival. Out of the top 100 tumor clones, a median around 60 were seen in adjacent lung. Uninvolved adjacent lung had higher T cell clonality than tumor and all other tissues. Since sequencing was restricted to only one region of the tumor, intratumor heterogeneity remains a possibility.

Germline lookup yields CDR1 SGHRS and CDR2 YFSETQ. V gave up 0 bases and J gave up 0 bases, with 1 base separating them. The CDR3 has 13 residues. Assay: immunoSEQ multiplex PCR; the TCRdb copy retains only in-frame clones and omits some. The table includes more than 45,000 clones, roughly 90% detected once. This specimen was peripheral blood, taken before any cancer treatment. The chain employs TRBV5-1 and TRBJ1-5; D call uncertain. This receptor was identified in a male donor at least 60 years old with stage III squamous cell lung carcinoma. CDR3 in amino acids: CASSLDSNQPQHF. The CDR3 DNA is TGCGCCAGCAGCTTGGATAGCAATCAGCCCCAGCATTTT.